This T cell receptor beta chain was sequenced for a study of OX40 agonist ivuxolimab in advanced cancers. Study context: Patients assigned to dose escalation were diagnosed with hepatocellular carcinoma, melanoma, renal cell or head and neck cancer.

Per germline, CDR1 MNHEY and CDR2 SMNVEV (reference sequence). The CDR3 is 13 residues long. J lost 5 bases, V lost 4 bases, and 5 bases had no gene match. Study-level points and caveats: Fewer expanded clones were found on average in CD4+ than in CD8+ T cells. Individuals who were partial responders at 0.1-3.0 mg/kg had clonal expansion that ranked among the lowest.

A note on this clone: Antigen: not known.

The protocol was immunoSEQ multiplex PCR, while the TCRdb copy is restricted to in-frame clones and leaves out a portion. The repertoire includes 55,000 to 65,000 clones, about 85% of them detected once, and just under 0.35% sits in the top ten. V gene TRBV27 combines with J gene TRBJ2-7; 7 positions agree with TRBD1. Here the sequenced sample was CD4+ or CD8+ T cells sorted from blood, taken in a trial of the OX40 agonist ivuxolimab. The receptor was isolated from an adult with an advanced solid tumor such as melanoma, head and neck, liver or kidney cancer. The CDR3 here is CASSSTGSHEQYF. Here the CDR3 DNA reads TGTGCCAGCAGTTCGACAGGGTCCCACGAGCAGTACTTC.